This T cell receptor (beta chain) was identified in a study of shared clonotypes between healthy human individuals. Donors were healthy HIV-negative adults without recently reported acute infections or vaccinations. The CDR3 is 10 residues long. Trimming left V 7 bases short and J 5 bases short, with 6 bases between. Germline V gives CDR1 DFQATT, CDR2 SNEGSKA (reference sequence). The table came from immunoSEQ multiplex PCR; TCRdb's copy has only in-frame clones and leaves some out. The table records about 1.5 million clones, approximately 98% of them present only once. This clonotype was obtained from a man aged 25-40 years in good health. The source material was naive CD4+ T cells sorted from blood. Described subset: CD45RA+ positively selected. The chain couples TRBV20-1 to TRBJ2-1; perhaps TRBD2 as D (5 bases). CDR3 protein: CSGENNEQFF. CDR3 sequence (DNA): TGCAGTGGGGAGAACAATGAGCAGTTCTTC.